This TCR beta chain was profiled in a study of T-cell memory formation after mild COVID-19. TCRdb reprocessed the 5' RACE reads via MiXCR and lists one record per CDR3 protein. The data contain approximately 300,000 distinct CDR3 sequences, around 15% of them singletons. V lost 5 bases and J lost 0, with 13 bases in between. CDR1 and CDR2 from the germline V gene are MGHRA and YSYEKL. The CDR3 extends over 15 amino acids. The chain couples TRBV4-1 to TRBJ2-5; D may be TRBD1 or TRBD2 (5 bases each). This receptor was taken from a man aged 18 to 35 who had mild COVID-19 (a few samples of this study predate the infection). Cell type and time point are not known. Sample: PBMCs or a T cell subset sorted from them (not recorded which). DNA of the CDR3: TGCGCCAGCAGCTCCGGGACGCAGTACCAAGAGACCCAGTACTTC. This encodes CASSSGTQYQETQYF.